The TCR beta chain described here comes from a study of T cells in Graves' hyperthyroidism and ophthalmopathy. Germline V gene lookup returns CDR1 DFQATT and CDR2 SNEGSKA (reference sequence). This CDR3 spans 16 amino acids. V was pared by 2 bases and J by 0 bases, with 7 bases of the junction left unmatched. From RNA transcripts, TCR beta CDR3 regions were amplified. Using the HTBI primer set, a first-round RT-PCR was run on the TCR CDR3. TCRdb ran MiXCR on the multiplex PCR reads and lists one entry per CDR3 protein. The sample records 400,000 to 450,000 distinct CDR3 sequences, roughly 15% being singletons. The sample holds many counts of this clonotype.

This clonotype originated in a man between 18 and 29 years old with Graves' ophthalmopathy. The chain recombines TRBV20-1 with TRBJ2-1; the match to TRBD2 covers 7 bases. The sequencing sample was made of blood. The CDR3 sequence: CSARLMRESSYNEQFF. The CDR3 DNA follows: TGCAGTGCTAGACTTATGCGGGAGAGCTCCTACAATGAGCAGTTCTTC.